This T cell receptor beta chain was retrieved from a study of control samples from healthy donors and cancer patients. The V end was cut by 5 bases, the J end by 4 bases, with 14 bases between. This CDR3 has 14 amino acids. CDR1 and CDR2 (germline): SGHTA, FQGNSA. Libraries were prepared by immunoSEQ multiplex PCR; TCRdb keeps only in-frame clonotypes and omits some of them. Of 70,000 to 85,000 clones in the sample, roughly 91% were seen once. The sequence came from a man aged 50 or older in good health. V is TRBV7-2 and J is TRBJ1-2; D is unclear. Sequencing was done on a sample of blood. The CDR3 coding sequence is TGTGCCAGCAGCCGCCCCAGGTCGGCCTATGGCTACACCTTC. It codes for CASSRPRSAYGYTF.